The clone carrying this TCR beta chain was found a few times. Its antigen is unidentified. This entry comes from a study of T-cell memory formation after mild COVID-19. Study-wide context: Each donor largely had its own TCR clusters. Overall study results and limits: CD4+ clones that contracted lay mainly in CM and EM; CD8+ ones lay in EMRA. The appearance of some responding clones in pre-infection memory suggested that cross-reactive memory joined.

Sample barcodes and UMIs were carried by the TCR alpha and TCR beta cDNA libraries that 5'RACE generated with constant-segment primers. Each CDR3 protein gets one entry after TCRdb re-called the 5' RACE reads with MiXCR. Of 380,000 or so distinct CDR3 sequences in the sample, approximately 15% were seen once. Germline V lookup: CDR1 DFQATT, CDR2 SNEGSKA (reference sequence). Trimming removed 3 bases at V and 1 base at J, with 10 bases between. This CDR3 is 14 amino acids long. The specimen was PBMCs or a T cell subset sorted from them (not recorded which). This clonotype originated in a man younger than 30 who had mild COVID-19 (a few samples of this study predate the infection). Cell type and time point are not known. The chain has TRBV20-1 and TRBJ2-1; tentatively, D is TRBD1 (5 bases). The CDR3 nucleotides are TGCAGTGCTAGGGACACGGTATCCTACAATGAGCAGTTCTTC. It specifies CSARDTVSYNEQFF.